The next 32 T cell receptor beta chains were all read from a single sample in a study of cytomegalovirus exposure and HLA in healthy donors. A multiplex PCR was run with 60 Vbeta primers and 13 Jbeta primers. This table comes from immunoSEQ multiplex PCR, and its TCRdb copy is limited to in-frame clones, with some not included. Counted here are tens of thousands of clones, 70% to 75% occurring once; the ten biggest clones make up roughly 7.1%. Sequencing was carried out using PBMCs. Every receptor here comes from a man younger than 40 in good health and CMV-seropositive.

This clone was detected a few times. This chain joins TRBV5-1 and TRBJ1-1, with 9 bases identical to TRBD1. This CDR3 has 17 residues. Germline trimming cut 0 bases from V and 4 bases from J; bases unmatched to any gene: 10. Germline assignment: CDR1 SGHRS and CDR2 YFSETQ. The CDR3 sequence: CASSLAPQGAGSTEAFF. CDR3 nucleotide sequence: TGCGCCAGCAGCTTGGCCCCACAGGGGGCAGGAAGCACTGAAGCTTTCTTT.

The chain joins TRBV7-9 to TRBJ2-1, with D maybe TRBD2 (5 bases). The ends were cut back, 3 bases at V and 6 bases at J, with 15 bases in the middle. Germline CDR1 and CDR2: SEHNR and FQNEAQ (reference sequence). CDR3 length: 15 amino acids. The CDR3 sequence: CASSFGTSRSNEQFF. The CDR3 DNA reads as TGTGCCAGCAGCTTTGGCACTAGTAGGTCCAATGAGCAGTTCTTC.

This sequence joins TRBV30 and TRBJ1-1; D uncertain. CDR1 and CDR2 (germline): GTSNPN, SVGIG (reference sequence). The CDR3 has 13 amino acids. Trimming removed 1 base from V and 7 bases from J, with 13 bases in between. Here the CDR3 DNA reads TGTGCCTGGAGTGACGGGGTTGGCGATGAAGCTTTCTTT. Amino acid sequence: CAWSDGVGDEAFF.

The J gene is TRBJ2-3, the V gene TRBV7-2, with 10 bases identical to TRBD1. The V gene's germline CDR1 is SGHTA and CDR2 FQGNSA. Unmatched junction bases numbered 6, after V lost 2 bases and J lost 4 bases. The CDR3 has 16 amino acids. CDR3 in amino acids: CASSLYGTGVSDTQYF. As DNA, the CDR3 is TGTGCCAGCAGCTTATATGGGACAGGGGTTTCAGATACGCAGTATTTT.

The J gene is TRBJ2-5, the V gene TRBV5-4; the D is unclear. The V end was cut by 5 bases, the J end by 1 base, with 9 bases between. CDR3 length: 13 residues. The germline V gene has CDR1 SGHNT and CDR2 YYREEE (reference sequence). CDR3 protein: CASRDWAQETQYF. For the CDR3, the DNA is TGTGCCAGCAGGGATTGGGCCCAAGAGACCCAGTACTTC.

The chain combines TRBV5-1 with TRBJ1-6; D gene uncertain. Trimming took 5 bases from V and 0 from J, leaving 9 bases between them. Germline values: CDR1 SGHRS, CDR2 YFSETQ. The CDR3 runs 15 residues. The DNA of the CDR3 is TGCGCCAGCAGGGAGGTGGTCTCCTATAATTCACCCCTCCACTTT. Encoded protein: CASREVVSYNSPLHF.

This chain joins TRBV30 and TRBJ2-2, with a possible D match to TRBD2 (5 bases). Per the germline V gene, CDR1 is GTSNPN and CDR2 is SVGIG (reference sequence). Trimming took off 2 bases at V and 3 bases at J, with 13 bases between the two ends. The CDR3 is 15 amino acids. The CDR3: CAWSIRGIHTGELFF. The CDR3 nucleotides are TGTGCCTGGAGTATACGGGGAATTCACACCGGGGAGCTGTTTTTT.

CDR3 region: CASTPGRGQGGAGELFF. The CDR3 nucleotides read TGTGCCAGCACCCCCGGCCGGGGACAGGGGGGCGCCGGGGAGCTGTTTTTT. The chain uses TRBV11-3 and TRBJ2-2, with 11 bases fitting TRBD1. The CDR3 runs to 17 residues. Trimming removed 7 bases from V and 6 bases from J; junction bases left unmatched: 13. Germline V gene data show CDR1 as SGHNT and CDR2 as YENEEA.

This chain links TRBV6-1 with TRBJ1-3; no definite D call. The CDR3 extends over 15 amino acids. The germline V gene has CDR1 MNHNS and CDR2 SASEGT. The V gene lost 4 bases and the J gene lost 9 bases, with 19 bases spanning the gap. The DNA of the CDR3 is TGTGCCAGCAGTGCCTCAGGTACCCAGGTTTCCACCATATATTTT. This translates into CASSASGTQVSTIYF.

The chain combines TRBV7-9 with TRBJ2-7, with D uncertain. CDR1 and CDR2 (germline): SEHNR, FQNEAQ (reference sequence). V was trimmed by 5 bases and J by 2 bases, leaving 10 bases between them. The CDR3 is made up of 13 amino acids. CDR3 sequence: CASSPRSTYEQYF. DNA of the CDR3: TGTGCCAGCAGCCCGCGGTCGACCTACGAGCAGTACTTC. Combining the CDR3 with reference TRBV7-9 and TRBJ2-7 gives the whole variable domain DTGVSQNPRHKITKRGQNVTFRCDPISEHNRLYWYRQTLGQGPEFLTYFQNEAQLEKSRLLSDRFSAERPKGSFSTLEIQRTEQGDSAMYLCASSPRSTYEQYFGPGTRLTVT.

About this clone: One end of the junction is discordant with germline, which a read error may explain. Other DNA sequences in this specimen translate into the identical CDR3. The chain carries TRBV7-2 and TRBJ1-2; D remains unclear. The V gene's germline CDR1 is SGHTA and CDR2 FQGNSA. The CDR3 extends over 13 amino acids. This chain's CDR3 is CASSKWQEDGYTF. The CDR3 DNA sequence: TGTGCCAGCAGCAAGTGGCAGGAGGATGGTTACACCTTC.

The J gene is TRBJ1-4, the V gene TRBV7-2; D unclear. The CDR3 is 15 amino acids. Between the trimmed V and J ends, which lost 0 bases and 0 bases, there was a span of 5 bases. Germline-derived CDR1 and CDR2 are SGHTA and FQGNSA. In nucleotides, the CDR3 is TGTGCCAGCAGCTTAGCCTATACAACTAATGAAAAACTGTTTTTT. Amino acids: CASSLAYTTNEKLFF.

The J gene is TRBJ1-5, the V gene TRBV6-5; the D is unclear. V was shortened by 6 bases and J by 0 bases, with 12 bases between the two germline ends. CDR1 and CDR2 (germline): MNHEY, SVGAGI. The CDR3 length is 15 residues. CDR3 residues: CASRHTRYSNQPQHF. The CDR3 region has the DNA TGTGCCAGCAGACATACACGATATAGCAATCAGCCCCAGCATTTT.

CDR3 nucleotides: TGTGCCAGCAGTTATGAGGTCCGGGGGACCTATGGCTACACCTTC. This codes for CASSYEVRGTYGYTF. J is TRBJ1-2 and V is TRBV6-5; D perhaps matches TRBD1 (5 bases). Germline-derived CDR1 and CDR2 are MNHEY and SVGAGI. The CDR3 has 15 amino acids. Trimming shortened V by 3 bases and J by 4 bases, and 15 bases separated the two germline ends.

The chain uses TRBV14 and TRBJ2-5, with D uncertain. The CDR3 loop spans 13 amino acids. Trimming took off 3 bases at V and 5 bases at J, with 10 bases between the two ends. Per the germline V gene, CDR1 is SGHDN and CDR2 is FVKESK. The CDR3 DNA is TGTGCCAGCAGCCAGGCGGAATCGGAGACCCAGTACTTC. Translated, it gives CASSQAESETQYF.

The rearrangement joins TRBV9 to TRBJ2-1; 9 nucleotides align to TRBD2. J gave up 4 bases and V 3 bases, and 11 bases lay outside the gene matches. The CDR3 contains 17 residues. CDR1 and CDR2 (germline): SGDLS, YYNGEE. Here the CDR3 reads CASSAPASGVQYNEQFF. The CDR3, as DNA: TGTGCCAGCAGCGCCCCGGCTAGCGGGGTCCAATACAATGAGCAGTTCTTC.

The table lists this clone with a few counts. This sequence joins TRBV6-5 and TRBJ1-3, with 9 bases lining up with TRBD1. CDR1 is MNHEY, CDR2 SVGAGI, per germline. With V trimmed by 6 bases and J by 4 bases, 7 bases remained unmatched. The CDR3 covers 15 residues. The CDR3 is CASRPTGGTGNTIYF. The CDR3 region has the DNA TGTGCCAGCAGGCCCACAGGGGGCACAGGAAACACCATATATTTT.

This chain connects TRBV28 to TRBJ1-5; weak D call: TRBD1 (5 bases). This CDR3 comprises 16 residues. The ends were cut back, 3 bases at V and 4 bases at J, with 16 bases in the middle. Germline values: CDR1 MDHEN, CDR2 SYDVKM. CDR3 residues: CASSFSSDRINQPQHF. For the CDR3, the DNA is TGTGCCAGCAGTTTCTCATCTGACAGAATTAATCAGCCCCAGCATTTT.

The chain links TRBV5-4 to TRBJ2-5, with 9 bases lining up with TRBD2. Germline V CDR1 and CDR2: SGHNT, YYREEE (reference sequence). This CDR3 spans 18 amino acids. V lost 4 bases to trimming and J lost 4 bases; unmatched junction nucleotides: 17. The CDR3 loop reads CASSPGGAGGILRETQYF. The CDR3 bases are TGTGCCAGCAGCCCGGGGGGGGCGGGGGGGATTTTGAGAGAGACCCAGTACTTC.

The J gene is TRBJ1-5, the V gene TRBV7-2, with TRBD1 as a possible D gene (5 bases). This CDR3 spans 15 amino acids. Germline CDR1 reads SGHTA; CDR2 reads FQGNSA. Deletions cut 2 bases from V and 6 bases from J, with 14 bases between. This chain's CDR3 is CASSLRSQGRQPQHF. Here the CDR3 DNA reads TGTGCCAGCAGCTTAAGGTCGCAGGGTCGTCAGCCCCAGCATTTT.

This chain joins TRBV9 and TRBJ2-7; tentative D call: TRBD1 (5 bases). Germline CDR1 is SGDLS and CDR2 is YYNGEE. This CDR3 is 15 amino acids long. Trimming left V 0 bases short and J 4 bases short, with 14 bases between. The CDR3 sequence: CASSVEGQPEYEQYF. CDR3 sequence (DNA): TGTGCCAGCAGCGTAGAAGGACAACCGGAATACGAGCAGTACTTC.

The chain recombines TRBV30 with TRBJ1-2; tentative D call: TRBD1 (5 bases). Trimming removed 3 bases at V and 0 bases at J, with 8 bases between. CDR3 length: 13 residues. CDR1 and CDR2 (germline): GTSNPN, SVGIG (reference sequence). For the CDR3, the DNA is TGTGCCTGGAGGGCGACAGCTAACTATGGCTACACCTTC. This codes for CAWRATANYGYTF.

V is TRBV5-5 and J is TRBJ1-6; the D gene is possibly TRBD1 (6 bases). CDR1 and CDR2 (germline): SGHKS, YYEKEE (reference sequence). The V end was cut by 4 bases, the J end by 9 bases, with 20 bases between. CDR3 length: 16 amino acids. The CDR3 region has the DNA TGTGCCAGCAGCACTCAGGGAGGGGGGGCAGGTTCACCCCTCCACTTT. It yields the protein CASSTQGGGAGSPLHF.

The CDR3 region has the DNA TGCGCCAGCAGCTTAAACGCCGACACCTACAATGAGCAGTTCTTC. It is translated as CASSLNADTYNEQFF. The J gene is TRBJ2-1, the V gene TRBV5-1; D is uncertain. The CDR3 covers 15 residues. Trimming pared 2 bases from V and 2 bases from J, leaving 11 bases between. CDR1 and CDR2 from the germline V gene are SGHRS and YFSETQ.

CDR3 DNA sequence: TGTGCCAGCAGCTTAATTTCGGACAATGAGCAGTTCTTC. It is translated as CASSLISDNEQFF. This chain connects TRBV7-3 to TRBJ2-1; D gene unclear. V shed 1 base and J shed 5 bases, with 6 bases lying between them. The CDR3 has 13 residues. The V gene's germline CDR1 is SGHTA and CDR2 FQGTGA.

The chain is built from TRBV9 and TRBJ2-1; TRBD1 might be the D (5 bases). The germline gives CDR1 SGDLS, CDR2 YYNGEE. This CDR3 has 15 residues. The germline V and J ends were trimmed by 4 bases and 3 bases, with 14 bases remaining between them. The CDR3 is CASSPSGHGYNEQFF. Written as DNA, the CDR3 is TGTGCCAGCAGCCCCTCCGGACACGGCTACAATGAGCAGTTCTTC.

In its sample, this clone was seen a few times. The chain uses TRBV5-6 and TRBJ2-1, with 9 bases matching TRBD2. The CDR3 runs to 15 residues. The V and J ends lost 4 bases and 3 bases, in that order; junction bases with no gene match: 5. In germline, CDR1 is SGHDT, CDR2 YYEEEE. Written as DNA, the CDR3 is TGTGCCAGCAGCGTAAGCGGGGGGTTCTACAATGAGCAGTTCTTC. It is translated as CASSVSGGFYNEQFF.

The gene calls are TRBV2 and TRBJ2-5; 11 positions agree with TRBD2. V was pared by 6 bases and J by 1 base, with 10 bases of the junction left unmatched. Germline CDR1 and CDR2: SNHLY and FYNNEI. The CDR3 is 17 residues long. This CDR3 reads CASRVRTSGGLQETQYF. The CDR3 nucleotides are TGTGCCAGCAGGGTCCGTACTAGCGGGGGCCTCCAAGAGACCCAGTACTTC.

The chain has TRBV30 and TRBJ1-1; no firm D call. Germline loops: CDR1 GTSNPN, CDR2 SVGIG (reference sequence). CDR3 length: 13 amino acids. V lost 0 bases and J lost 4, with 9 bases in between. DNA for the CDR3: TGTGCCTGGAGTGTACGATTGGCCACTGAAGCTTTCTTT. Translated: CAWSVRLATEAFF. Full variable domain (rest looked up from reference TRBV30 and TRBJ1-1): SQTIHQWPATLVQPVGSPLSLECTVEGTSNPNLYWYRQAAGRGLQLLFYSVGIGQISSEVPQNLSASRPQDRQFILSSKKLLLSDSGFYLCAWSVRLATEAFFGQGTRLTVV.

This clone showed up just a few times. In DNA form, the CDR3 reads TGTGCCAGCAGCTTAAACCCTAGCCTCACAGATACGCAGTATTTT. As protein: CASSLNPSLTDTQYF. V usage is TRBV7-3 and J usage is TRBJ2-3; D may be TRBD2 (5 bases). CDR3 size: 15 residues. Germline CDR1 is SGHTA and CDR2 is FQGTGA. V lost 1 base, J lost 2 bases, and 10 bases lay in between.

The CDR3: CASSPPGTGLGYTF. CDR3 in DNA: TGTGCCAGCAGCCCACCTGGGACAGGGCTTGGCTACACCTTC. V usage is TRBV7-2 and J usage is TRBJ1-2, with 9 bases aligning to TRBD1. From germline, CDR1 is SGHTA and CDR2 FQGNSA. This CDR3 contains 14 residues. The ends lost 5 bases at V and 7 bases at J; junction bases unmatched: 8.

This chain joins TRBV10-3 and TRBJ1-2; 12 bases line up with TRBD1. The CDR3 extends over 13 amino acids. Germline V gene data show CDR1 as ENHRY and CDR2 as SYGVKD. J gave up 8 bases and V 6 bases, and 4 bases lay outside the gene matches. The chain's CDR3 is CAIRGTGGDGYTF. The CDR3 bases are TGTGCCATCAGGGGGACAGGGGGCGACGGCTACACCTTC.